Each of the 17 T cell receptor beta chains below was sequenced from the same sample in a study of CXCR3-negative and CXCR3-positive naive CD8 T cells. Findings of the study overall: Comparison of naive cells showed more hydrophobic TRB CDR3s in CXCR3-positive than in CXCR3-negative naive cells.

These receptors' antigens are unknown. All TRB cDNA libraries came from 5' RACE performed with UMI labels. TCRdb re-analyzed the 5' RACE reads; it lists each CDR3 protein once, without DNA. The data include 120,000 or so distinct CDR3 sequences; the top ten clones carry approximately 0.54%. The sequenced sample was naive CXCR3+ CD8+ T cells from blood. Subset specified: CD45RO-CCR7+CD27+CD95- naive CD8+ T cells expressing CXCR3 (TNR3+). These receptors all come from a human donor in good health. Some clones in this sample may be carry-over from other donors' samples.

This chain's CDR3 is CASSFGTRRFF. The chain carries TRBV6-5 and TRBJ2-1; TCRdb reports TRBD2, a call that lacks DNA to check it against. The length of the CDR3 is 11 residues. CDR1 is MNHEY and CDR2 is SVGAGI in the germline V gene.

The rearrangement links TRBV5-1 to TRBJ2-6; there is no DNA to check the TCRdb D call of TRBD1. The germline V gene has CDR1 SGHRS and CDR2 YFSETQ. CDR3 length: 15 residues. CDR3 region: CASSDGISGANVLTF.

The chain couples TRBV7-2 to TRBJ2-1; TCRdb's D gene call, TRBD1, goes unchecked for lack of DNA. CDR1 and CDR2 from the germline V gene are SGHTA and FQGNSA. CDR3 length equals 12 residues. CDR3 in amino acids: CASSLVGVEQFF.

The chain couples TRBV5-1 to TRBJ2-7; TCRdb gives TRBD1 as the D gene, but with no DNA this cannot be confirmed. Germline V gene data show CDR1 as SGHRS and CDR2 as YFSETQ. The CDR3 totals 17 residues. The CDR3 reads CASSGPHRGMCTYEQYF.

V gene TRBV6-5 combines with J gene TRBJ2-1; TCRdb selects TRBD2, and the lack of DNA leaves this call unchecked. Germline assignment: CDR1 MNHEY and CDR2 SVGAGI. The CDR3 contains 17 residues. This CDR3 reads CASSYSTFGRGANEQFF.

The CDR3 loop reads CASSHYVGQGADNEQFF. V and J are TRBV7-7 and TRBJ2-1; TCRdb indicates TRBD1, and absent DNA this call remains unverified. Germline lookup yields CDR1 SSHAT and CDR2 FNYEAQ (reference sequence). The CDR3 has 17 residues.

The genes are TRBV7-8 and TRBJ1-2. Germline V gene lookup returns CDR1 SGHVS and CDR2 FQNEAQ. The CDR3 runs to 11 residues. Here the CDR3 reads CASSGPSGYTF.

The chain uses TRBV6-5 and TRBJ2-3; lacking DNA, the TRBD2 call made by TCRdb goes unchecked. The germline CDR1 and CDR2 sequences are MNHEY and SVGAGI. The CDR3 extends over 15 amino acids. Here the CDR3 reads CASTASGRYTDTQYF.

The gene calls are TRBV27 and TRBJ2-1. The CDR3 is 15 amino acids. Germline loops: CDR1 MNHEY, CDR2 SMNVEV (reference sequence). CDR3 sequence: CASSPDRGSHNEQFF.

CDR3 in amino acids: CASSSGGPTYEQYF. The chain joins TRBV27 to TRBJ2-7; TCRdb's D gene call, TRBD2, goes unchecked for lack of DNA. This CDR3 has 14 amino acids. Germline assignment: CDR1 MNHEY and CDR2 SMNVEV (reference sequence).

V gene TRBV25-1 combines with J gene TRBJ1-1. The CDR3 totals 14 residues. In germline, CDR1 is MGHDK, CDR2 SYGVNS. The CDR3 sequence is CASSESQTNTEAFF.

The V and J genes are TRBV12-3 or TRBV12-4 and TRBJ1-5. The CDR3 runs 13 residues. The CDR3: CASSTEGNQPQHF.

The chain uses TRBV29-1 and TRBJ2-2; the D call of TRBD1 rests on TCRdb alone, since no DNA is present to check it. Looked up from germline, CDR1 is SQVTM and CDR2 is ANQGSEA. The CDR3 runs 14 residues. CDR3 residues: CSVGGGQGAGELFF.

The chain has TRBV10-3 and TRBJ2-7; absent DNA, TCRdb's TRBD1 call cannot be checked. The CDR3 has 18 amino acids. From germline, CDR1 is ENHRY and CDR2 SYGVKD. The CDR3 is CAITDPGQGSSPGDEQYF.

This sequence joins TRBV7-3 and TRBJ2-1; TCRdb's D call of TRBD2 is untestable without DNA. This CDR3 has 14 residues. Germline assignment: CDR1 SGHTA and CDR2 FQGTGA. CDR3 in amino acids: CASSLEGSFGEQFF.

V is TRBV30 and J is TRBJ2-2; the TRBD1 assignment by TCRdb is unverifiable without DNA. CDR1 and CDR2 from the germline V gene are GTSNPN and SVGIG (reference sequence). The CDR3 is 14 residues long. Here the CDR3 reads CAWSVLYPGGELFF.

The chain recombines TRBV7-2 with TRBJ1-6. CDR1 is SGHTA, CDR2 FQGNSA, per germline. The CDR3 spans 13 residues. The CDR3 loop reads CASSLVGNSPLHF.